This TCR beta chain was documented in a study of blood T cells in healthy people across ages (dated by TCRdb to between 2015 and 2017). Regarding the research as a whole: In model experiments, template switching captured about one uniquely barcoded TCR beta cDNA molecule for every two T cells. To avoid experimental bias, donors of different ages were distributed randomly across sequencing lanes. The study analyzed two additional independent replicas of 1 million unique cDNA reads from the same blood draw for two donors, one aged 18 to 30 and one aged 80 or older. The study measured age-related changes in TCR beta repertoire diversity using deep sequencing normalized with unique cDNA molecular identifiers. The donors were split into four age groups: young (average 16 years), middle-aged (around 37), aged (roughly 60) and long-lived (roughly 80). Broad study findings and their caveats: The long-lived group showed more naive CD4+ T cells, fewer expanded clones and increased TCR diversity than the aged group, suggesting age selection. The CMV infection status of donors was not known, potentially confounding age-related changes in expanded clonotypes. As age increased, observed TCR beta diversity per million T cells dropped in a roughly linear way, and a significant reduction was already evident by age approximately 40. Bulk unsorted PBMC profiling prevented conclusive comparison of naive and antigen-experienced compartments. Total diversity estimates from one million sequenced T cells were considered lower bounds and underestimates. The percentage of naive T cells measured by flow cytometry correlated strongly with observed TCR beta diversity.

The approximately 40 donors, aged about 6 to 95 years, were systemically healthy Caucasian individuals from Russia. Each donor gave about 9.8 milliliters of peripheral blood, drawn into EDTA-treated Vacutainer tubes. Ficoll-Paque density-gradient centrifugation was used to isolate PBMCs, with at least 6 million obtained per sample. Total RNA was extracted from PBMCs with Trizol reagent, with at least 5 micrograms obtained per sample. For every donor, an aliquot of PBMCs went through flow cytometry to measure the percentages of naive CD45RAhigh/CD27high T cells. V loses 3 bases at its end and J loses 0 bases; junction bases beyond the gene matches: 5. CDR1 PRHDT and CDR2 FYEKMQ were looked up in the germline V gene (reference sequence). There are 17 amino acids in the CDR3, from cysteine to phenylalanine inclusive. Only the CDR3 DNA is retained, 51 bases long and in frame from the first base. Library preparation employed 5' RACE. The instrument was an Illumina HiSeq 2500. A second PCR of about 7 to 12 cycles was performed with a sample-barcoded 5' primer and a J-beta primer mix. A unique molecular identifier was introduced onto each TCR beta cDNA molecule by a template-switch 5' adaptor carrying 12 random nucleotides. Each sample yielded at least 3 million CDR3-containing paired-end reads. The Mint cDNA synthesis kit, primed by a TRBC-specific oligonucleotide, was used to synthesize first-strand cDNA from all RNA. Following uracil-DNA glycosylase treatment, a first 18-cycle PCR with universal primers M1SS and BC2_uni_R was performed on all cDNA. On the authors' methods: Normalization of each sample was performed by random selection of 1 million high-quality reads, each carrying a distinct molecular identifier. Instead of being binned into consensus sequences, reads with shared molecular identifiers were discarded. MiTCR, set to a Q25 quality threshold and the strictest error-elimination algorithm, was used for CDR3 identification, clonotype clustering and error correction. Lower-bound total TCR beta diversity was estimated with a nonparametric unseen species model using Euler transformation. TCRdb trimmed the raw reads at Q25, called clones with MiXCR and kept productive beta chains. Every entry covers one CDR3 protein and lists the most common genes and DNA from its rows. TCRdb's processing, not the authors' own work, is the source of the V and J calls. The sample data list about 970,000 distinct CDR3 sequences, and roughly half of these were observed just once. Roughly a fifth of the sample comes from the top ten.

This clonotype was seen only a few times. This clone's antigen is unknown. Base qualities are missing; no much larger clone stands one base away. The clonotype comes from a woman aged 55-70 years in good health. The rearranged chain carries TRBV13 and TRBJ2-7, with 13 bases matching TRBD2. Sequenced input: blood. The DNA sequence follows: TGTGCCAGCAGCTTTCGGACTAGCGGGAGTTTCTCCTACGAGCAGTACTTC. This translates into CASSFRTSGSFSYEQYF.